This passage covers 25 T cell receptor beta chains from one sample sequenced in a study of post-analysis software for immune sequencing data (dated by TCRdb to the mid-2010s). The library was prepared using PCR. Sequenced using an Illumina HiSeq 2500. Unique molecular identifiers were incorporated into TCR beta cDNA libraries to reduce PCR and sequencing biases. TCRdb reprocessed the public reads (quality trimming at Q25 with fastp, clone calling with MiXCR) and kept in-frame beta chains. Each CDR3 protein gets just one entry, which takes the most common genes and DNA from the rows behind it. This sample comprises about 500,000 distinct CDR3 sequences, roughly 45% of them detected only once. Around 10% of the sample belongs to the ten largest clones. These TCRs' antigens remain unknown. Overall study outcomes, separate from this receptor: Roughly 5 TRBV segments, including TRBV5-6, TRBV5-1 and TRBV20-1, were significantly more frequent in patients than controls.

The sequencing input was blood. These receptors all stem from a girl aged 10 to 17 with multiple sclerosis.

This chain joins TRBV11-2 and TRBJ1-2, with D hard to call. The CDR3 is made up of 19 amino acids. Trimming took off 4 bases at V and 7 bases at J, with 31 bases between the two ends. Germline values: CDR1 SGHAT, CDR2 FQNNGV. In nucleotides, the CDR3 is TGTGCCAGCAGCTCCCGACTCGGACCCTACGAGGGAAATGCGGCTGGCTACACCTTC. It yields the protein CASSSRLGPYEGNAAGYTF.

The chain joins TRBV20-1 to TRBJ2-5; D might be TRBD1 (6 bases). The ends were cut back, 2 bases at V and 5 bases at J, with 18 bases in the middle. The CDR3 has 15 amino acids. Germline lookup yields CDR1 DFQATT and CDR2 SNEGSKA (reference sequence). The CDR3 bases are TGCAGTGCTAGAATCGGCGGACAGAACTCGGAGACCCAGTACTTC. Translation: CSARIGGQNSETQYF.

The chain uses TRBV4-3 and TRBJ2-1; 8 bases map to TRBD1. CDR1 is LGHNA and CDR2 is YSLEER in the germline V gene. The V gene end was trimmed by 0 bases and the J gene end by 7 bases; junction bases not matched to a gene: 5. This CDR3 is built from 15 residues. DNA of the CDR3: TGCGCCAGCAGCCAAGAAGAGGACAGGGTGAATGAGCAGTTCTTC. Protein: CASSQEEDRVNEQFF.

This clonotype was detected a few times. The V call is TRBV7-2, the J call TRBJ2-3; 9 bases fit TRBD2. Germline CDR1 is SGHTA and CDR2 is FQGNSA. Trimming cost V 5 bases and J 2 bases; bases outside gene matches: 8. The CDR3 sequence is 16 residues long. CDR3 sequence: CASSPTLAGITDTQYF. The CDR3 DNA sequence: TGTGCCAGCAGCCCGACCCTAGCGGGAATCACAGATACGCAGTATTTT.

There are a few counts of this clonotype. The J gene is TRBJ2-1, the V gene TRBV4-1, with 10 bases fitting TRBD2. The germline V gene has CDR1 MGHRA and CDR2 YSYEKL. With 1 base clipped from V and 5 bases from J, the junction kept 5 bases outside the gene matches. CDR3 length: 16 amino acids. The CDR3 DNA is TGCGCCAGCAGCCAAGTGTCTAGCGGGAGCGACAATGAGCAGTTCTTC. Its protein product is CASSQVSSGSDNEQFF.

A single count supports this clonotype. This chain uses TRBV5-1 with TRBJ2-5, with TRBD2 matching over 8 bases. V shed 1 base and J 1 base; nucleotides not matched to a gene: 3. Germline CDR1 reads SGHRS; CDR2 reads YFSETQ. The length of the CDR3 is 15 residues. The CDR3: CASSLMTSAQETQYF. The CDR3, as DNA: TGCGCCAGCAGCTTGATGACTAGCGCCCAAGAGACCCAGTACTTC.

The chain employs TRBV27 and TRBJ2-7; 7 positions agree with TRBD1. V dropped 7 bases and J dropped 0; count of bases not matched to a gene: 3. The CDR3 runs 13 residues. Germline loops: CDR1 MNHEY, CDR2 SMNVEV (reference sequence). As DNA, the CDR3 is TGTGCCAGCACTGACAGGGACTCCTACGAGCAGTACTTC. Encoded protein: CASTDRDSYEQYF.

This chain joins TRBV6-5 and TRBJ2-3, with a tentative D call TRBD1 (5 bases). Trimming took 7 bases from V and 2 from J, leaving 13 bases between them. The CDR3 length is 14 residues. Per germline, CDR1 MNHEY and CDR2 SVGAGI. CDR3 DNA: TGTGCCAGCACCCTGGGGCGGAACACAGATACGCAGTATTTT. Protein: CASTLGRNTDTQYF.

The chain links TRBV20-1 to TRBJ2-1; D is perhaps TRBD1 or TRBD2 (5 bases each). Looked up from germline, CDR1 is DFQATT and CDR2 is SNEGSKA (reference sequence). This CDR3 contains 14 residues. V was trimmed by 5 bases and J by 8 bases, leaving 19 bases between them. The CDR3 is CSAVRDPARDEQFF. CDR3 in DNA: TGCAGTGCTGTCCGGGACCCAGCGCGCGATGAGCAGTTCTTC.

The CDR3 is CASSYSGQGGKQYF. In nucleotides, the CDR3 is TGTGCCAGCAGCTATTCGGGACAGGGAGGGAAGCAGTACTTC. The chain is built from TRBV13 and TRBJ2-7, with TRBD1 identical over 9 bases. Germline CDR1 and CDR2: PRHDT and FYEKMQ (reference sequence). V dropped 4 bases and J dropped 8; count of bases not matched to a gene: 9. The CDR3 has 14 amino acids.

The V call is TRBV3-1, the J call TRBJ1-6; tentatively, D is TRBD1 (5 bases). In germline, CDR1 is LGHDT, CDR2 YNNKEL (reference sequence). V was shortened by 1 base and J by 11 bases, with 15 bases between the two germline ends. This CDR3 has 15 amino acids. CDR3 coding DNA: TGTGCCAGCAGCCAAGCATGGCGGGACTCAACACCCCTCCACTTT. Amino acids: CASSQAWRDSTPLHF. The variable domain in full, with the rest retrieved from reference TRBV3-1 and TRBJ1-6, is DTAVSQTPKYLVTQMGNDKSIKCEQNLGHDTMYWYKQDSKKFLKIMFSYNNKELIINETVPNRFSPKSPDKAHLNLHINSLELGDSAVYFCASSQAWRDSTPLHFGNGTRLTVT.

This clonotype was seen more than once but under ten times. V and J are TRBV4-2 and TRBJ2-7; the D is unclear. Trimming took off 4 bases at V and 5 bases at J, with 9 bases between the two ends. Germline V CDR1 and CDR2: LGHNA, YNFKEQ. This CDR3 spans 12 amino acids. DNA for the CDR3: TGTGCCAGCAGCCGGGCAAGAAACGAGCAGTACTTC. The encoded protein is CASSRARNEQYF.

The chain uses TRBV27 and TRBJ2-3; D tentatively reads TRBD1 or TRBD2 (5 bases each). V lost 3 bases to trimming and J lost 1 base, with 14 bases between them. Germline V gene data show CDR1 as MNHEY and CDR2 as SMNVEV (reference sequence). This CDR3 spans 16 amino acids. The CDR3 region is CASSFLALGGTDTQYF. The CDR3 nucleotides read TGTGCCAGCAGTTTCCTAGCCCTAGGGGGCACAGATACGCAGTATTTT.

The chain recombines TRBV5-6 with TRBJ1-2; D not certain. The germline CDR1 and CDR2 sequences are SGHDT and YYEEEE. Trimming left V 0 bases short and J 3 bases short, with 9 bases between. The CDR3 is 14 amino acids. DNA for the CDR3: TGTGCCAGCAGCTTGGCCCTTAACCACTATGGCTACACCTTC. Translation gives CASSLALNHYGYTF.

The chain joins TRBV29-1 to TRBJ2-7; 10 bases line up with TRBD2. The CDR3 is 13 amino acids. The germline V gene encodes CDR1 SQVTM and CDR2 ANQGSEA. The ends lost 3 bases at V and 6 bases at J; junction bases unmatched: 5. CDR3 protein: CSVEELAGSEQYF. CDR3 DNA: TGCAGCGTTGAGGAACTAGCGGGATCCGAGCAGTACTTC.

CDR3 amino acids: CASSQGGLPTYNEQFF. The CDR3 bases are TGTGCCAGCAGCCAAGGGGGACTCCCAACATACAATGAGCAGTTCTTC. This chain joins TRBV3-1 and TRBJ2-1, with a possible D match to TRBD2 (6 bases). V was cut by 1 base and J by 4 bases, with 14 bases left in between. The germline V gene encodes CDR1 LGHDT and CDR2 YNNKEL (reference sequence). The CDR3 loop spans 16 amino acids.

In this sample, this clonotype turned up a few times. This chain connects TRBV18 to TRBJ1-2; D gene unclear. Germline assignment: CDR1 KGHSH and CDR2 LQKENI. The length of the CDR3 is 11 residues. V was shortened by 3 bases and J by 6 bases, with 5 bases between the two germline ends. In DNA form, the CDR3 reads TGTGCCAGCTCACCGAAGGATGGCTACACCTTC. Its protein product is CASSPKDGYTF. The full variable domain, in which reference TRBV18 and TRBJ1-2 provide the parts outside the CDR3, is NAGVMQNPRHLVRRRGQEARLRCSPMKGHSHVYWYRQLPEEGLKFMVYLQKENIIDESGMPKERFSAEFPKEGPSILRIQQVVRGDSAAYFCASSPKDGYTFGSGTRLTVV.

The rearrangement links TRBV25-1 to TRBJ2-6; 8 bases align to TRBD1. The germline V gene encodes CDR1 MGHDK and CDR2 SYGVNS. The J segment lost 0 bases and the V segment lost 4 bases, leaving 5 bases of the junction unmatched. The CDR3 is made up of 17 amino acids. CDR3 sequence (DNA): TGTGCCAGCAGTGCGCCGGGACAGGTCTCTGGGGCCAACGTCCTGACTTTC. It yields the protein CASSAPGQVSGANVLTF.

The genes are TRBV20-1 and TRBJ2-1; D remains unclear. There are 14 residues in the CDR3. V was cut by 6 bases and J by 0 bases, with 12 bases left in between. Germline V gene sequence: CDR1 DFQATT, CDR2 SNEGSKA (reference sequence). The chain's CDR3 is CSAQDESSYNEQFF. CDR3 coding DNA: TGCAGTGCCCAAGACGAAAGCTCCTACAATGAGCAGTTCTTC.

V usage is TRBV3-1 and J usage is TRBJ2-1, with 9 bases fitting TRBD2. This CDR3 is built from 15 residues. From germline, CDR1 is LGHDT and CDR2 YNNKEL (reference sequence). J lost 4 bases, V lost 1 base, and 2 bases had no gene match. The CDR3 loop reads CASSQVAGDYNEQFF. The CDR3 DNA sequence: TGTGCCAGCAGCCAAGTAGCGGGAGATTACAATGAGCAGTTCTTC.

The chain uses TRBV28 and TRBJ2-4; a possible D gene is TRBD1 (6 bases). Germline loops: CDR1 MDHEN, CDR2 SYDVKM. V lost 5 bases and J 5 bases, leaving 13 bases between the germline ends. The CDR3 extends over 14 amino acids. In DNA form, the CDR3 reads TGTGCCAGCAGTCGCTCACGGACAGAAAACATTCAGTACTTC. Amino acid sequence: CASSRSRTENIQYF.

This sequence joins TRBV4-2 and TRBJ2-5; TRBD2 is a possible D gene (6 bases). The DNA end lines up better with TRBJ2-7; the J call may be wrong. Germline-derived CDR1 and CDR2 are LGHNA and YNFKEQ. The CDR3 has 13 amino acids. The CDR3 region is CASSPEGTYEQYF. The DNA for the CDR3 is TGTGCCAGCAGCCCGGAGGGCACCTACGAGCAGTACTTC.

Comments on this clonotype: At one boundary the junction diverges from the germline segment, which might be a read error. The chain is built from TRBV5-1 and TRBJ2-1; 7 bases are shared with TRBD1. Germline values: CDR1 SGHRS, CDR2 YFSETQ. This CDR3 has 14 amino acids. In nucleotides, the CDR3 is TGCGCCAGCAGCTTGGGAGGGGGCGACAATGAACAGTTCTTC. Its protein product is CASSLGGGDNEQFF.

In regard to this clonotype: Here the CDR3 omits its conserved ending phenylalanine or tryptophan, so a read error is the likely source. V and J are TRBV20-1 and TRBJ1-2, with unresolved D. V gave up 0 bases and J gave up 8 bases, with 10 bases separating them. This CDR3 region has 12 residues. Looked up from germline, CDR1 is DFQATT and CDR2 is SNEGSKA (reference sequence). This chain's CDR3 is CSAREGSWGYTV. The CDR3 coding sequence is TGCAGTGCTAGAGAAGGGTCCTGGGGCTACACCGTC.

This clonotype was counted a few times. CDR3: CSAKKILAGEAFF. The CDR3 DNA reads TGCAGTGCTAAGAAAATACTGGCGGGTGAGGCTTTCTTT. The V call is TRBV20-1, the J call TRBJ1-1; D is unresolved. The CDR3 runs 13 residues. Germline V gene data show CDR1 as DFQATT and CDR2 as SNEGSKA (reference sequence). Deletions cut 4 bases from V and 11 bases from J, with 20 bases between.